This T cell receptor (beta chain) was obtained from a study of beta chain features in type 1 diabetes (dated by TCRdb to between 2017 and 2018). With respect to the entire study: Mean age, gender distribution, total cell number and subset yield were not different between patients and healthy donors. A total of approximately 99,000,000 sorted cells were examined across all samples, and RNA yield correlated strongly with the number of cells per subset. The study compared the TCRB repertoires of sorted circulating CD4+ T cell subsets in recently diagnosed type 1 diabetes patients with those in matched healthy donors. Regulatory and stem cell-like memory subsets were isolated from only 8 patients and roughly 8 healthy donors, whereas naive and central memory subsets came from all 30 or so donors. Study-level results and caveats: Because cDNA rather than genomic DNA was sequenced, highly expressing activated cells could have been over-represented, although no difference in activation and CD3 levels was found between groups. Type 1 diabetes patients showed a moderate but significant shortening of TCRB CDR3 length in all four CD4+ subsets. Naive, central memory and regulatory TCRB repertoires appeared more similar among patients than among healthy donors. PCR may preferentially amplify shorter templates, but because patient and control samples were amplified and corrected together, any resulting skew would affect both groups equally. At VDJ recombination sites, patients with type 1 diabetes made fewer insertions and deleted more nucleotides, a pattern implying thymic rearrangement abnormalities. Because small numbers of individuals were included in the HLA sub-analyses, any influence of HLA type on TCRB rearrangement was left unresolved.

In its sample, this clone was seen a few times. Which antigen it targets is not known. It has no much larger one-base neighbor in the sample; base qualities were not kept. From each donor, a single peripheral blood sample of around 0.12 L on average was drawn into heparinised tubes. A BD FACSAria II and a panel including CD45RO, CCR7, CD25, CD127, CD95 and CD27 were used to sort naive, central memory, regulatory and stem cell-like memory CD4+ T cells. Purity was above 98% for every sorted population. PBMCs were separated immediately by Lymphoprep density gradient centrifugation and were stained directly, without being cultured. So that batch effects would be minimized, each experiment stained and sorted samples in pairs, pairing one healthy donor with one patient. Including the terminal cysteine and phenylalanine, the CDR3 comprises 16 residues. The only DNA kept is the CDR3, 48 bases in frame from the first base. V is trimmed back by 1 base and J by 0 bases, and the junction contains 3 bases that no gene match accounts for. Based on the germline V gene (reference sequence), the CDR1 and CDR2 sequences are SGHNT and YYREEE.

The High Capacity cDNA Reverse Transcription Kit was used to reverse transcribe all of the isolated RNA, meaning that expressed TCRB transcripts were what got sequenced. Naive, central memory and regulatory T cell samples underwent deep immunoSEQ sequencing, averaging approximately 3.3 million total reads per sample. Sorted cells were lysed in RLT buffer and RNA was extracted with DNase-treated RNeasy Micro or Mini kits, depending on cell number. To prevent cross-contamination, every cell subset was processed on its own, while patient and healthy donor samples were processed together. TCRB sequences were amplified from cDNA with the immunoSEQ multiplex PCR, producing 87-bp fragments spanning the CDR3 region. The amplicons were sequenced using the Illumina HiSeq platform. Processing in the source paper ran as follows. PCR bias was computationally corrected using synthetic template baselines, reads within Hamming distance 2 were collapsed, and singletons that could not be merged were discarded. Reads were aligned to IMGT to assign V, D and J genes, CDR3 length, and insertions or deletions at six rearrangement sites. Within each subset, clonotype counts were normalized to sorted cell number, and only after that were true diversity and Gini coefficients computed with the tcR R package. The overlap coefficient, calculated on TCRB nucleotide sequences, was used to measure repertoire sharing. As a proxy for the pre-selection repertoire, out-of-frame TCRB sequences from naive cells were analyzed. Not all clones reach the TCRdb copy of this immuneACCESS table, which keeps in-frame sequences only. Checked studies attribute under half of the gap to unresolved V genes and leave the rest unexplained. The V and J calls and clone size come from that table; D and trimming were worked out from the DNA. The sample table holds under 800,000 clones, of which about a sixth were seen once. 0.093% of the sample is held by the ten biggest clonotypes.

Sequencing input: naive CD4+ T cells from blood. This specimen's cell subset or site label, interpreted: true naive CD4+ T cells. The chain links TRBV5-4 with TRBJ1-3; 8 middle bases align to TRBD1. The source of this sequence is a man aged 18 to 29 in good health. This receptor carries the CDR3 CASSLPGGYSGNTIYF. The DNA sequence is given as TGTGCCAGCAGCTTGCCAGGGGGCTACTCTGGAAACACCATATATTTT.